This TCR beta chain is from a study of T cell responses to AZD1222 COVID-19 vaccine. Study findings and constraints: There were mostly white British donors and more females than males, and clonal diversity was possibly underestimated. Spike as a whole was targeted by vaccine-associated CD4 TCRs, dominant at 160-218 and 743-854. Baseline serology detected seropositivity in only a handful of AZD1222 recipients.

Remarks on this clone: Its antigen is as yet unknown.

Trimming took off 4 bases at V and 4 bases at J, with 17 bases between the two ends. Germline V gene sequence: CDR1 MNHNS, CDR2 SASEGT. This CDR3 region has 16 residues. Assay: immunoSEQ multiplex PCR; the TCRdb copy retains only in-frame clones and omits some. This sample has about 180,000 clones; 80% to 95% occur once, and the top ten carry about 2.1%. The chain employs TRBV6-1 and TRBJ1-3; unclear D gene. The TCR originated in an adult who received the AZD1222 COVID-19 vaccine. Sequenced here: peripheral blood, sampled 28 days after the second AZD1222 dose. The CDR3 region is CASSATRIKKGNTIYF. CDR3 DNA sequence: TGTGCCAGCAGTGCCACCCGAATTAAAAAGGGAAACACCATATATTTT.